These 27 T cell receptor beta chains were sequenced from one sample in a study of a mutant IDH1 vaccine in newly diagnosed glioma. The table came from immunoSEQ multiplex PCR; TCRdb's copy has only in-frame clones and leaves some out. The table has 50,000 to 60,000 clones, 90% to 95% seen once; the top ten hold 2% to 2.5%. The time point denotes: week 11, during vaccination. In the vaccine, a single dose held 300 ug of the mutant IDH1 20-mer peptide, along with topical imiquimod. No antigen is known for these receptors. This material consisted of PBMCs, taken from a glioma patient whose treatment included an IDH1 peptide vaccine. The source of these receptors is a man in his fifties or sixties with glioma.

This sequence joins TRBV5-4 and TRBJ2-6, with a possible D match to TRBD1 (6 bases). The germline V gene has CDR1 SGHNT and CDR2 YYREEE (reference sequence). The V end was cut by 4 bases, the J end by 0 bases, with 17 bases between. The CDR3 is 18 residues long. The CDR3 spells CASSQGGPTRSGANVLTF. In DNA, the CDR3 is TGTGCCAGCAGCCAAGGGGGTCCGACCCGCTCTGGGGCCAACGTCCTGACTTTC.

The chain carries TRBV30 and TRBJ2-1; 8 nucleotides align to TRBD2. Germline CDR1 reads GTSNPN; CDR2 reads SVGIG (reference sequence). CDR3 length equals 13 residues. After removal of 8 bases from V and 4 bases from J, the junction contained 7 bases not matched to a gene. CDR3 DNA sequence: TGTGCCGGCGCTAGCGGGTCTTACAATGAGCAGTTCTTC. The encoded protein is CAGASGSYNEQFF.

The V call is TRBV2, the J call TRBJ1-1; D is undetermined. Trimming took off 5 bases at V and 3 bases at J, with 10 bases between the two ends. The CDR3 contains 13 residues. CDR1 is SNHLY, CDR2 FYNNEI, per germline. The CDR3 sequence is CASSTRVDTEAFF. Here the CDR3 DNA reads TGTGCCAGCAGTACAAGGGTCGACACTGAAGCTTTCTTT. The full variable domain, in which reference TRBV2 and TRBJ1-1 provide the parts outside the CDR3, is EPEVTQTPSHQVTQMGQEVILRCVPISNHLYFYWYRQILGQKVEFLVSFYNNEISEKSEIFDDQFSVERPDGSNFTLKIRSTKLEDSAMYFCASSTRVDTEAFFGQGTRLTVV.

This clone was observed once. The genes are TRBV28 and TRBJ1-1, with D perhaps matching TRBD1 (6 bases). The CDR3 is made up of 14 amino acids. Germline assignment: CDR1 MDHEN and CDR2 SYDVKM. With 7 bases removed from V and 5 bases from J, the gap between germline ends came to 17 bases. The CDR3 region is CASIPRGGITEAFF. The CDR3 DNA reads TGTGCCAGCATTCCGAGGGGGGGGATTACTGAAGCTTTCTTT.

The genes are TRBV6-4 and TRBJ2-6; D may be TRBD2 (5 bases). Germline CDR1 reads MRHNA; CDR2 reads SNTAGT. The CDR3 runs to 14 residues. V shed 5 bases and J shed 0 bases, with 5 bases lying between them. The CDR3 protein is CASSRDSGANVLTF. DNA of the CDR3: TGTGCCAGCAGTCGGGACTCTGGGGCCAACGTCCTGACTTTC.

Notes on this clone: Different DNA sequences within this sample yield the same CDR3. V and J are TRBV4-1 and TRBJ2-2; 9 bases align to TRBD1. Unmatched junction bases numbered 5, after V lost 6 bases and J lost 3 bases. The CDR3 runs to 15 residues. Germline V gene sequence: CDR1 MGHRA, CDR2 YSYEKL. The CDR3 DNA is TGCGCCAGCAGATCGGACAGGGGAGACACCGGGGAGCTGTTTTTT. The encoded protein is CASRSDRGDTGELFF.

V and J are TRBV9 and TRBJ2-7; TRBD2 agrees at 7 bases. Per germline, CDR1 SGDLS and CDR2 YYNGEE. Losses at the gene ends were 4 bases for V and 0 bases for J; bases not matched to a gene: 10. The CDR3 loop spans 16 amino acids. The CDR3 DNA reads as TGTGCCAGCAGCCCAAGTGGAGAGCGGGACTCCTACGAGCAGTACTTC. Translating gives CASSPSGERDSYEQYF.

This clone was seen a single time. At one of its ends the junction is not consistent with the germline gene, which may arise from a read error. The V and J genes are TRBV29-1 and TRBJ1-1; D perhaps matches TRBD1 (6 bases). The CDR3 consists of 14 residues. The germline CDR1 and CDR2 sequences are SQVTM and ANQGSEA. CDR3 region: CSARPPGANAEAFF. DNA for the CDR3: TGCAGCGCCCGTCCGCCAGGGGCGAACGCTGAAGCTTTCTTT.

J is TRBJ1-6 and V is TRBV5-4, with D hard to call. Trimming shortened V by 0 bases and J by 5 bases, and 9 bases separated the two germline ends. Germline assignment: CDR1 SGHNT and CDR2 YYREEE (reference sequence). The CDR3 sequence is 15 residues long. The DNA for the CDR3 is TGTGCCAGCAGCTTGGACGGATTGAATAATTCACCCCTCCACTTT. Translated, it gives CASSLDGLNNSPLHF.

V usage is TRBV6-1 and J usage is TRBJ2-5; either TRBD1 or TRBD2 may supply D (5 bases each). This CDR3 has 14 residues. Germline V gene lookup returns CDR1 MNHNS and CDR2 SASEGT. V was shortened by 3 bases and J by 7 bases, with 15 bases between the two germline ends. The CDR3 spells CASSESPGAGTQYF. The CDR3 nucleotides read TGTGCCAGCAGTGAGTCGCCCGGGGCGGGGACCCAGTACTTC.

In this sample, this clone turned up once. The V call is TRBV6-1, the J call TRBJ2-7; TRBD2 matches 7 bases. Trimming cost V 3 bases and J 2 bases; bases outside gene matches: 1. The germline V gene encodes CDR1 MNHNS and CDR2 SASEGT. CDR3 length: 13 amino acids. The DNA for the CDR3 is TGTGCCAGCAGTGATCTAGCGGCCTACGAGCAGTACTTC. Translating it yields CASSDLAAYEQYF.

This chain joins TRBV7-6 and TRBJ2-3; tentative D call: TRBD1 (6 bases). CDR1 and CDR2 from the germline V gene are SGHVS and FNYEAQ. Trimming removed 1 base at V and 4 bases at J, with 9 bases between. The CDR3 runs to 14 residues. CDR3: CASSLGGGPDTQYF. The CDR3 bases are TGTGCCAGCAGCTTAGGTGGGGGCCCAGATACGCAGTATTTT.

This chain joins TRBV5-8 and TRBJ1-5; 7 bases line up with TRBD1. V shed 4 bases, J shed 0 bases, and the junction held 4 bases outside the gene matches. The CDR3 has 15 amino acids. Germline V gene sequence: CDR1 SGHTS, CDR2 YDEGEE. CDR3 nucleotides: TGTGCCAGCAGCATCGGGACAGATAGCAATCAGCCCCAGCATTTT. Protein: CASSIGTDSNQPQHF.

Only one count was recorded for this clone. The chain is built from TRBV7-2 and TRBJ2-7, with a tentative D call TRBD1 (6 bases). Trimming pared 2 bases from V and 0 bases from J, leaving 17 bases between. Germline values: CDR1 SGHTA, CDR2 FQGNSA. The CDR3 runs to 17 residues. This CDR3 is CASSLSPPGAFSYEQYF. The CDR3 DNA sequence: TGTGCCAGCAGCTTATCCCCTCCAGGGGCCTTCTCCTACGAGCAGTACTTC. The whole variable domain, remainder taken from reference TRBV7-2 and TRBJ2-7, is GAGVSQSPSNKVTEKGKDVELRCDPISGHTALYWYRQSLGQGLEFLIYFQGNSAPDKSGLPSDRFSAERTGGSVSTLTIQRTQQEDSAVYLCASSLSPPGAFSYEQYFGPGTRLTVT.

The table lists this clone with a few counts. The chain uses TRBV7-2 and TRBJ1-1; D unclear. CDR3 length equals 13 residues. Germline lookup yields CDR1 SGHTA and CDR2 FQGNSA. V lost 5 bases and J lost 4, with 11 bases in between. The CDR3 loop reads CASSRLFSTEAFF. The CDR3 DNA reads as TGTGCCAGCAGCAGACTTTTTAGCACTGAAGCTTTCTTT.

This chain connects TRBV4-1 to TRBJ1-1; D uncertain. Germline loops: CDR1 MGHRA, CDR2 YSYEKL. The CDR3 has 14 amino acids. Trimming pared 3 bases from V and 1 base from J, leaving 9 bases between. The CDR3 loop is CASSHPMWNTEAFF. CDR3 sequence (DNA): TGCGCCAGCAGCCACCCCATGTGGAACACTGAAGCTTTCTTT.

The rearrangement uses TRBV7-6 and TRBJ2-7, with 7 nucleotides matching TRBD1. With 0 bases clipped from V and 2 bases from J, the junction kept 4 bases outside the gene matches. CDR1 SGHVS and CDR2 FNYEAQ come from the germline V gene. The length of the CDR3 is 15 residues. The CDR3 sequence: CASSLARDRTYEQYF. The CDR3 coding sequence is TGTGCCAGCAGCTTAGCACGGGACAGAACCTACGAGCAGTACTTC.

V gene TRBV29-1 combines with J gene TRBJ2-7, with D perhaps being TRBD1 or TRBD2 (9 bases each). CDR1 is SQVTM and CDR2 is ANQGSEA in the germline V gene. The V gene lost 2 bases and the J gene lost 3 bases, with 26 bases spanning the gap. The CDR3 totals 18 residues. This CDR3 is CSVESTGGSSGNIYEQYF. CDR3 sequence (DNA): TGCAGCGTTGAATCTACAGGGGGCTCTAGCGGGAATATCTACGAGCAGTACTTC.

This CDR3 is CAWSEVPGANYGYTF. The CDR3 DNA follows: TGTGCCTGGAGTGAAGTTCCAGGGGCGAACTATGGCTACACCTTC. V is TRBV30 and J is TRBJ1-2; weak D call: TRBD1 (6 bases). The CDR3 extends over 15 amino acids. The germline V gene encodes CDR1 GTSNPN and CDR2 SVGIG (reference sequence). V lost 1 base and J 2 bases, leaving 14 bases between the germline ends. Full variable domain (outside the CDR3, taken from reference TRBV30 and TRBJ1-2): SQTIHQWPATLVQPVGSPLSLECTVEGTSNPNLYWYRQAAGRGLQLLFYSVGIGQISSEVPQNLSASRPQDRQFILSSKKLLLSDSGFYLCAWSEVPGANYGYTFGSGTRLTVV.

The CDR3 DNA reads as TGTGCCAGCAGCCTAAACTCTGGAAACACCATATATTTT. Its protein is CASSLNSGNTIYF. V gene TRBV7-8 combines with J gene TRBJ1-3; D gene ambiguous. CDR3 length: 13 amino acids. Trimming shortened V by 5 bases and J by 0 bases, and 5 bases separated the two germline ends. In germline, CDR1 is SGHVS, CDR2 FQNEAQ.

This clone is a singleton in its sample. The chain employs TRBV5-8 and TRBJ1-2; no reliable D call. This CDR3 has 16 amino acids. V lost 4 bases and J 4 bases, leaving 20 bases between the germline ends. Germline V CDR1 and CDR2: SGHTS, YDEGEE. CDR3 residues: CASSPEGRRTIYGYTF. As DNA, the CDR3 is TGTGCCAGCAGCCCGGAGGGCCGCCGCACCATCTATGGCTACACCTTC.

The genes are TRBV7-6 and TRBJ2-1; a weak D match, TRBD2 (7 bases). Trimming removed 1 base at V and 8 bases at J, with 24 bases between. Looked up from germline, CDR1 is SGHVS and CDR2 is FNYEAQ. The CDR3 loop spans 18 amino acids. The CDR3 is CASSLVGGGPNSFYEQFF. The CDR3 region has the DNA TGTGCCAGCAGCTTAGTAGGGGGGGGCCCTAACTCATTCTATGAGCAGTTCTTC.

Only one count was recorded for this clone. This chain uses TRBV6-6 with TRBJ2-7; possibly TRBD1 for D (6 bases). The V and J ends lost 2 bases and 3 bases respectively, with 11 bases between them. This CDR3 spans 14 amino acids. Germline CDR1 is MNHNY and CDR2 is SVGAGI (reference sequence). CDR3 sequence reads: CASSYRDTNYEQYF. CDR3 bases: TGTGCCAGCAGTTACCGGGACACCAACTACGAGCAGTACTTC.

The CDR3 reads CASSSRGRAFF. The CDR3 DNA is TGTGCCAGTAGTTCCAGGGGACGAGCTTTCTTT. The chain recombines TRBV19 with TRBJ1-1; D is perhaps TRBD1 (6 bases). CDR1 and CDR2 (germline): LNHDA, SQIVND (reference sequence). This CDR3 is 11 amino acids long. Trimming took 5 bases from V and 10 from J, leaving 11 bases between them.

The J gene is TRBJ2-3, the V gene TRBV30, with D tentatively TRBD1 or TRBD2 (5 bases each). This CDR3 spans 11 amino acids. Trimming removed 5 bases at V and 7 bases at J, with 10 bases between. Germline values: CDR1 GTSNPN, CDR2 SVGIG (reference sequence). This chain's CDR3 is CAWASGHTQYF. In nucleotides, the CDR3 is TGTGCCTGGGCCTCGGGACATACGCAGTATTTT.

In its sample, this clone was seen once. CDR3 sequence (DNA): TGTGCCAGCAGCCGGGGGGGGGACTCTGGAAACACCATATATTTT. Its protein product is CASSRGGDSGNTIYF. V gene TRBV4-2 combines with J gene TRBJ1-3; TRBD1 is a possible D gene (5 bases). In germline, CDR1 is LGHNA, CDR2 YNFKEQ. The ends were cut back, 4 bases at V and 0 bases at J, with 10 bases in the middle. This CDR3 has 15 residues.

This chain uses TRBV11-3 with TRBJ2-3; D possibly corresponds to TRBD2 (5 bases). Germline V gene data show CDR1 as SGHNT and CDR2 as YENEEA. The CDR3 has 14 amino acids. V gave up 5 bases and J gave up 0 bases, with 9 bases separating them. CDR3 in amino acids: CASSVGGSTDTQYF. For the CDR3, the DNA is TGTGCCAGCAGCGTAGGCGGGAGCACAGATACGCAGTATTTT. The variable domain in full, with the rest retrieved from reference TRBV11-3 and TRBJ2-3, is EAGVVQSPRYKIIEKKQPVAFWCNPISGHNTLYWYLQNLGQGPELLIRYENEEAVDDSQLPKDRFSAERLKGVDSTLKIQPAELGDSAVYLCASSVGGSTDTQYFGPGTRLTVL.